The clone carrying this T cell receptor beta chain was seen many times. Its antigen is not known. TCRdb processed the 5' RACE reads anew with MiXCR; each CDR3 protein has one entry. The table lists 570,000 or so distinct CDR3 sequences, roughly 9.5% of them singletons. This sample is drawn from a study of identical twins. Study conclusions and caveats: Out-of-frame alpha sequences that twins shared showed excess low generation probability. Models came in too low on out-of-frame TCR alpha sharing in monozygotic twins.

The germline V gene has CDR1 SGDLS and CDR2 YYNGEE. There are 14 residues in the CDR3. J was trimmed by 2 bases and V by 4 bases; bases with no gene match: 4. These same records also appear under a second study, on yellow fever vaccine responses in identical twins.

The source is a woman aged 18-29 years in good health. The sequenced material came from PBMCs. V usage is TRBV9 and J usage is TRBJ2-7, with 9 bases identical to TRBD2. For the CDR3, the DNA is TGTGCCAGCAGCCCTAGCGGGATCACCTACGAGCAGTACTTC. This codes for CASSPSGITYEQYF. Variable domain in full (rest from reference TRBV9 and TRBJ2-7): DSGVTQTPKHLITATGQRVTLRCSPRSGDLSVYWYQQSLDQGLQFLIQYYNGEERAKGNILERFSAQQFPDLHSELNLSSLELGDSALYFCASSPSGITYEQYFGPGTRLTVT.